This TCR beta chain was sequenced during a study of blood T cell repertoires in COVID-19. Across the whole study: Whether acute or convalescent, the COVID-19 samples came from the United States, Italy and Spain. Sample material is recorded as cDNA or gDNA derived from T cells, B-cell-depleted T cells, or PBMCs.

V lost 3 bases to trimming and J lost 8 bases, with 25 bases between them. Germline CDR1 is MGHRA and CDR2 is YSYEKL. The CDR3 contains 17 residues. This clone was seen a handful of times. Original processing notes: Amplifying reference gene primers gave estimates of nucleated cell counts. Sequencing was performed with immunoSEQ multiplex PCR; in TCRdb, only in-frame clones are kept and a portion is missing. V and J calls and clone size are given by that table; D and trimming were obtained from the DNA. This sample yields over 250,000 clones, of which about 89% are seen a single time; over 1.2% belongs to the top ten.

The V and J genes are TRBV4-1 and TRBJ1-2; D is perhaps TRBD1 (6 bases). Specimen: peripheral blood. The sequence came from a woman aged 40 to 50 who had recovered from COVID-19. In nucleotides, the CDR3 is TGCGCCAGCAGCCATCCCTCCGGCGGGCAGGGGAAGCGCGGCTACACCTTC. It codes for CASSHPSGGQGKRGYTF.